This note documents a single T cell receptor (beta chain) sequence. The final CDR3 position lacks the conserved phenylalanine or tryptophan, pointing to a likely read error. No DNA is shown, since the ends of the CDR3 on it are uncertain; the CDR3 is the one TCRdb lists. Through Arm-PCR of CDR3 regions and iRepertoire HTBI primers, TCR beta libraries were built. TCRdb recomputed calls from the multiplex PCR reads with MiXCR, one row per CDR3 protein. The data contain roughly 350,000 distinct CDR3 sequences, around 15% of them singletons. The CDR3 contains 14 residues when both ends are counted. Germline values: CDR1 SGHAT, CDR2 FQNNGV. The data stem from a study of regulatory T cells in long-lasting Graves disease. Time point: newly diagnosed GD, antithyroid drugs for less than 3 months. The TCR library was made from RNA extracted from PBMCs. The same data also went into a second study, on T cells in Graves' hyperthyroidism and ophthalmopathy.

V gene TRBV11-2 combines with J gene TRBJ2-7; the table gives TRBD2 as D, unverified against the DNA. Source: peripheral blood mononuclear cells (PBMCs), taken at new diagnosis, from a patient treated with antithyroid drugs. This receptor was taken from a woman aged 18-29 years with Graves disease. CDR3 amino acids: CASSQSGGALERYS.